The subject of this entry is one TCR beta chain. The antigen is unknown. TCRdb's copy holds only in-frame clones and misses some; the assay was immunoSEQ multiplex PCR. This sample has some 500,000 clones, with 90% to 96% found just once. The sample is drawn from a study of shared clonotypes between healthy human individuals. The CDR3 runs to 13 residues. J was trimmed by 7 bases and V by 7 bases; bases with no gene match: 9. Germline V lookup: CDR1 SQVTM, CDR2 ANQGSEA. Overall study findings and caveats: Of the naive CD4 clonotypes, roughly 5% were shared across four donors.

The sample was naive CD4+ T cells sorted from blood. Subset reported: CD45RA+ positively selected. The chain has TRBV29-1 and TRBJ1-4; 7 positions agree with TRBD1. This receptor was identified in a woman in her 30s in good health. The CDR3: CSANRQGGEKLFF. The CDR3, as DNA: TGCAGCGCTAACCGACAGGGTGGTGAAAAACTGTTTTTT.